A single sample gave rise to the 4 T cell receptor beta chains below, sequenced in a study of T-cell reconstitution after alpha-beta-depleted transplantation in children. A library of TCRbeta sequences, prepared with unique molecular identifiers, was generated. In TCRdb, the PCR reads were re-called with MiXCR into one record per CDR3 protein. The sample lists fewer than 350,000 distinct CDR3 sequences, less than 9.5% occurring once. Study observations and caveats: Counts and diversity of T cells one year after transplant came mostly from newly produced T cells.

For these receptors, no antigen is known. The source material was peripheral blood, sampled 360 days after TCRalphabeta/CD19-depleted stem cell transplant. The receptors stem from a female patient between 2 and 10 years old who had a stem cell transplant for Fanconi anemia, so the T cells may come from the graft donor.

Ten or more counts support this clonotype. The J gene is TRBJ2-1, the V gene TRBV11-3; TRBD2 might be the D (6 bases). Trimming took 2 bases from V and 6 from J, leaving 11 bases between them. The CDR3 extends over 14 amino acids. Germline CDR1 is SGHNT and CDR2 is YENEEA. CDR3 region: CASSLQAGVNEQFF. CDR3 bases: TGTGCCAGCAGCTTACAAGCGGGTGTCAATGAGCAGTTCTTC.

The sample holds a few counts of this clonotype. The CDR3 sequence: CASSLGDFSGGQTQYF. The CDR3 DNA sequence: TGTGCCAGCAGCTTAGGGGACTTCAGCGGGGGACAGACCCAGTACTTC. The chain couples TRBV7-8 to TRBJ2-5; 8 bases line up with TRBD2. CDR1 and CDR2 (germline): SGHVS, FQNEAQ. The CDR3 totals 16 residues. Trimming at V came to 1 base and at J to 6 bases, leaving 10 bases not matched to a gene.

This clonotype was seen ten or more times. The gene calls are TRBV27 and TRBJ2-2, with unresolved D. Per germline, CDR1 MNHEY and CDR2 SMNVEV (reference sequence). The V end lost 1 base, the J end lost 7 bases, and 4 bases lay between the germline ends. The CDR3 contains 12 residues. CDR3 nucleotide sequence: TGTGCCAGCAGTTTATGGGGCGGGGAGCTGTTTTTT. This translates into CASSLWGGELFF.

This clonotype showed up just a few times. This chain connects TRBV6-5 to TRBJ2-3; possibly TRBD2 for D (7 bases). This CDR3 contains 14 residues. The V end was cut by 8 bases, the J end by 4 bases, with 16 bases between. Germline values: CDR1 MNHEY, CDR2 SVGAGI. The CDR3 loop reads CASRRGGEADTQYF. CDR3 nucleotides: TGTGCCAGCCGAAGGGGGGGGGAGGCAGATACGCAGTATTTT.